One and the same sample provided the 21 T cell receptor beta chains below, sequenced in a study of T cells in Graves' hyperthyroidism and ophthalmopathy. The source material, RNA transcripts, was used to amplify TCR beta CDR3 regions. When the TCR CDR3 underwent first-round RT-PCR, the HTBI primer set was used. MiXCR was run by TCRdb on the multiplex PCR reads, yielding one entry per CDR3 protein. The sample records about 740,000 distinct CDR3 sequences, roughly 15% being singletons. The source material was blood. These receptors all stem from a woman aged 18-30 years with Graves' hyperthyroidism.

The gene calls are TRBV18 and TRBJ2-2, with 10 bases fitting TRBD1. Trimming took 6 bases from V and 0 from J; bases not matched to a gene: 10. Germline CDR1 reads KGHSH; CDR2 reads LQKENI. The CDR3 runs to 18 residues. The CDR3: CASSPRPGQGTNTGELFF. The CDR3, as DNA: TGTGCCAGCTCTCCTCGACCGGGACAGGGGACGAACACCGGGGAGCTGTTTTTT.

This clonotype came up many times. The chain joins TRBV2 to TRBJ2-1, with 9 positions matching TRBD2. With V trimmed by 5 bases and J by 2 bases, 4 bases remained unmatched. This CDR3 comprises 15 residues. Germline CDR1 reads SNHLY; CDR2 reads FYNNEI. CDR3 amino acids: CASSPEREAYNEQFF. The CDR3 DNA reads TGTGCCAGCAGTCCGGAGCGGGAGGCCTACAATGAGCAGTTCTTC.

This clonotype has a handful of counts. The CDR3 sequence is CAIRNLQSSYEQYF. The CDR3 bases are TGTGCCATCAGAAACCTGCAAAGCTCCTACGAGCAGTACTTC. The chain uses TRBV10-3 and TRBJ2-7, with no clear D. V was trimmed by 6 bases and J by 0 bases, leaving 12 bases between them. Germline lookup yields CDR1 ENHRY and CDR2 SYGVKD. This CDR3 has 14 amino acids.

This chain connects TRBV27 to TRBJ1-1, with TRBD1 matching over 10 bases. Trimming took 1 base from V and 4 from J; bases not matched to a gene: 9. This CDR3 is built from 17 residues. Germline CDR1 and CDR2: MNHEY and SMNVEV (reference sequence). The CDR3 region is CASSLFGQGVVGTEAFF. The CDR3 DNA is TGTGCCAGCAGTTTATTCGGACAGGGGGTTGTGGGCACTGAAGCTTTCTTT.

This clonotype was seen ten or more times. The V and J genes are TRBV18 and TRBJ2-2, with 7 bases lining up with TRBD1. CDR1 and CDR2 (germline): KGHSH, LQKENI. The CDR3 consists of 18 residues. The junction had 10 bases not matched to a gene; V was cut back by 3 bases and J by 0 bases. The CDR3, as DNA: TGTGCCAGCTCACCTATTACAAGGACAGGCTCGAACACCGGGGAGCTGTTTTTT. Encoded protein: CASSPITRTGSNTGELFF.

The table lists this clonotype with many counts. The rearrangement joins TRBV4-1 to TRBJ2-1, with a tentative D call TRBD2 (5 bases). The V end lost 1 base, the J end lost 1 base, and 14 bases lay between the germline ends. Germline CDR1 reads MGHRA; CDR2 reads YSYEKL. This CDR3 is 17 amino acids long. The CDR3 loop is CASSQVRVRVSYNEQFF. The CDR3 DNA sequence: TGCGCCAGCAGCCAAGTTCGGGTGAGGGTTTCCTACAATGAGCAGTTCTTC.

The genes are TRBV20-1 and TRBJ2-7; D is possibly TRBD2 (5 bases). From germline, CDR1 is DFQATT and CDR2 SNEGSKA (reference sequence). The CDR3 totals 13 residues. V was shortened by 6 bases and J by 0 bases, with 12 bases between the two germline ends. This chain's CDR3 is CSAIAGSSYEQYF. The CDR3 bases are TGCAGTGCGATCGCGGGTAGCTCCTACGAGCAGTACTTC.

This clonotype was seen a handful of times. The chain couples TRBV4-3 to TRBJ2-5, with D possibly TRBD1 on 6 matching bases. The CDR3 covers 16 residues. The germline V gene has CDR1 LGHNA and CDR2 YSLEER. Trimming took off 4 bases at V and 5 bases at J, with 20 bases between the two ends. The DNA for the CDR3 is TGCGCCAGCAGCCGGAACGATCAGGGGACCGAGGAGACCCAGTACTTC. Protein sequence: CASSRNDQGTEETQYF.

The chain carries TRBV6-2 or TRBV6-3 and TRBJ2-7, with TRBD2 identical over 7 bases. V shed 0 bases, J shed 4 bases, and the junction held 9 bases outside the gene matches. The CDR3 spans 16 residues. The germline V gene encodes CDR1 MNHEY and CDR2 SVGEGT. The chain's CDR3 is CASSYSVQGGVYEQYF. The CDR3 nucleotides are TGTGCCAGCAGTTACTCGGTCCAGGGAGGGGTTTACGAGCAGTACTTC.

This clonotype showed up just a few times. V gene TRBV4-2 combines with J gene TRBJ2-5; D possibly corresponds to TRBD2 (7 bases). Germline CDR1 LGHNA, CDR2 YNFKEQ. This CDR3 is built from 17 residues. V was pared by 8 bases and J by 5 bases, with 27 bases between. The CDR3 bases are TGTGCCAGCGGCAAGGGTCGGGGGGCGGGCGAGTATGAGACCCAGTACTTC. It is translated as CASGKGRGAGEYETQYF.

In nucleotides, the CDR3 is TGTGCCAGCAGCCGTCCGGGACTAGCGGGACCAGATACGCAGTATTTT. This encodes CASSRPGLAGPDTQYF. This chain uses TRBV7-9 with TRBJ2-3, with 13 bases lining up with TRBD2. Per germline, CDR1 SEHNR and CDR2 FQNEAQ (reference sequence). The ends lost 5 bases at V and 4 bases at J; junction bases unmatched: 6. The CDR3 runs 16 residues.

This clonotype was counted ten times or more. The rearrangement uses TRBV24-1 and TRBJ1-2; D gene uncertain. There are 13 residues in the CDR3. Per the germline V gene, CDR1 is KGHDR and CDR2 is SFDVKD. V shed 4 bases and J shed 4 bases, with 9 bases lying between them. For the CDR3, the DNA is TGTGCCACCAGTGACCGAGGACTCTATGGCTACACCTTC. This codes for CATSDRGLYGYTF.

The chain carries TRBV5-1 and TRBJ1-5, with D perhaps matching TRBD1 (6 bases). Germline V gene data show CDR1 as SGHRS and CDR2 as YFSETQ. This CDR3 is built from 15 residues. V was trimmed by 1 base and J by 2 bases, leaving 10 bases between them. The CDR3 DNA sequence: TGCGCCAGCAGCTTGATGGCAGGGGGCAATCAGCCCCAGCATTTT. Translation gives CASSLMAGGNQPQHF.

This clonotype was seen ten or more times. The chain is built from TRBV11-3 and TRBJ2-1; D unresolved. CDR1 is SGHNT, CDR2 YENEEA, per germline. The CDR3 length is 13 residues. Trimming left V 5 bases short and J 2 bases short, with 7 bases between. DNA of the CDR3: TGTGCCAGCAGCCCTGGGACCTACAATGAGCAGTTCTTC. Its protein product is CASSPGTYNEQFF.

The table lists this clonotype with many counts. The rearrangement links TRBV4-2 to TRBJ1-2; D is uncertain. CDR3 length: 15 amino acids. With 0 bases removed from V and 3 bases from J, the gap between germline ends came to 11 bases. The V gene's germline CDR1 is LGHNA and CDR2 YNFKEQ. The CDR3 protein is CASSQEKQRDYGYTF. The DNA of the CDR3 is TGTGCCAGCAGCCAAGAAAAACAGAGGGACTATGGCTACACCTTC.

The chain joins TRBV6-2 or TRBV6-3 to TRBJ2-3, with 9 bases that match TRBD2. The germline CDR1 and CDR2 sequences are MNHEY and SVGEGT. Losses at the gene ends were 6 bases for V and 2 bases for J; bases not matched to a gene: 6. The CDR3 is 15 residues long. CDR3 residues: CASSLLAGITDTQYF. CDR3 nucleotide sequence: TGTGCCAGCAGCCTGCTAGCGGGAATCACAGATACGCAGTATTTT.

This clonotype was detected ten times or more. V usage is TRBV3-1 and J usage is TRBJ2-2; D is uncertain. Germline CDR1 reads LGHDT; CDR2 reads YNNKEL (reference sequence). The germline V and J ends were trimmed by 2 bases and 0 bases, with 16 bases remaining between them. The CDR3 sequence is 18 residues long. In DNA, the CDR3 is TGTGCCAGCAGCCAATCAAAGACGACTTATACGAACACCGGGGAGCTGTTTTTT. Protein: CASSQSKTTYTNTGELFF.

This clonotype was seen a few times. The rearrangement joins TRBV27 to TRBJ2-1; no definite D call. This CDR3 has 14 amino acids. The V end lost 1 base, the J end lost 9 bases, and 13 bases lay between the germline ends. Germline CDR1 and CDR2: MNHEY and SMNVEV (reference sequence). The CDR3 is CASSLFGIGGEQFF. CDR3 DNA sequence: TGTGCCAGCAGTTTATTCGGAATAGGTGGTGAGCAGTTCTTC.

In regard to this clonotype: A single base separates this from a much larger clone, so it may be a read error. The V and J genes are TRBV4-1 and TRBJ2-7; the D gene is possibly TRBD1 (6 bases). The DNA end is a closer match to TRBJ2-1, so the J assignment may be wrong. The length of the CDR3 is 15 residues. Germline V lookup: CDR1 MGHRA, CDR2 YSYEKL. CDR3 protein: CASSQGARGGYEQFF. In nucleotides, the CDR3 is TGCGCCAGCAGCCAAGGTGCCAGGGGTGGCTACGAGCAGTTCTTC.

This clonotype occurred many times. This chain joins TRBV7-2 and TRBJ1-4, with D possibly TRBD1 on 5 matching bases. The ends were cut back, 3 bases at V and 0 bases at J, with 8 bases in the middle. CDR1 and CDR2 from the germline V gene are SGHTA and FQGNSA. There are 15 residues in the CDR3. CDR3 DNA: TGTGCCAGCAGCTTTGACAGAGCAACTAATGAAAAACTGTTTTTT. Translated: CASSFDRATNEKLFF.

This clonotype was observed at least ten times. The chain uses TRBV12-3 or TRBV12-4 and TRBJ1-5; TRBD1 might be the D (6 bases). The CDR3 has 15 residues. Deletions cut 6 bases from V and 4 bases from J, with 16 bases between. The CDR3 protein is CASSFTGSFNQPQHF. The CDR3 nucleotides read TGTGCCAGCAGCTTTACAGGGTCCTTTAATCAGCCCCAGCATTTT.